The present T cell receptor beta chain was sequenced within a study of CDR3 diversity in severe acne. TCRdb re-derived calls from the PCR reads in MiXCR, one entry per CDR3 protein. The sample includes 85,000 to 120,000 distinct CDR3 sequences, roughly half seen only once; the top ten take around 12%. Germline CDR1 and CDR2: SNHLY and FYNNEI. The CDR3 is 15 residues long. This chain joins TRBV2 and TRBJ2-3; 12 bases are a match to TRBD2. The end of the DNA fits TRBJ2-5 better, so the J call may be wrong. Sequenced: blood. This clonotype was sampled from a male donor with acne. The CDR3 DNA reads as TGTGCCAGCAGTGGGACTAGCGGGATTCAAGAGACCCAGTACTTC. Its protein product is CASSGTSGIQETQYF.